Listed below are T cell receptor beta chains from one sample, sequenced in a study of blood T cell repertoires in COVID-19. The table came from immunoSEQ multiplex PCR; TCRdb's copy has only in-frame clones and leaves some out. The repertoire includes about 87,000 clones, about 79% of them detected once, and approximately 4% sits in the top ten. Sequenced material: peripheral blood. These receptors all stem from a woman in her fifties or sixties with acute or convalescent COVID-19. CDR3s include the opening cysteine and the closing phenylalanine or tryptophan. D genes are given only for firm matches.

d_call: -
v_call: TRBV12-3/TRBV12-4
j_call: TRBJ1-4
cdr3_aa: CANQRQAGEKLFF

d_call: -
v_call: TRBV28
j_call: TRBJ1-2
cdr3_aa: CASSLYGGLNYGYTF

d_call: -
v_call: TRBV7-2
j_call: TRBJ1-5
cdr3_aa: CASSLRQAQPQHF

d_call: TRBD1
v_call: TRBV5-1
j_call: TRBJ2-2
cdr3_aa: CASSQGDRSNTGELFF

d_call: -
v_call: TRBV6-1
j_call: TRBJ1-5
cdr3_aa: CASSESADQPQHF

d_call: TRBD2
v_call: TRBV4-2
j_call: TRBJ2-1
cdr3_aa: CASSQDILAGIYNEQFF

d_call: -
v_call: TRBV3-1/TRBV3-2
j_call: TRBJ1-6
cdr3_aa: CASSQSRAGVKNSPLHF

d_call: TRBD1
v_call: TRBV28
j_call: TRBJ1-1
cdr3_aa: CASSRTGRENEAFF

d_call: -
v_call: TRBV10-3
j_call: TRBJ1-3
cdr3_aa: CAIRGDSGNTIYF

d_call: TRBD1
v_call: TRBV5-6
j_call: TRBJ2-2
cdr3_aa: CASSLVGQGAPGELFF

d_call: -
v_call: TRBV6-1
j_call: TRBJ1-1
cdr3_aa: CASSERRIMNTEAFF

d_call: -
v_call: TRBV28
j_call: TRBJ1-5
cdr3_aa: CASSLYRDNQPQHF

d_call: -
v_call: TRBV18
j_call: TRBJ1-2
cdr3_aa: CASSPLQAGAPRENYGYTF

d_call: -
v_call: TRBV12-3/TRBV12-4
j_call: TRBJ1-1
cdr3_aa: CASSVQMNTEAFF

d_call: TRBD1
v_call: TRBV28
j_call: TRBJ1-1
cdr3_aa: CASSSLGSWTGDLNTEAFF

d_call: -
v_call: TRBV2
j_call: TRBJ1-5
cdr3_aa: CASSGSTGSVNQPQHF

d_call: -
v_call: TRBV4-3
j_call: TRBJ1-5
cdr3_aa: CASSQDRRVAQPQHF

d_call: TRBD2
v_call: TRBV5-1
j_call: TRBJ2-7
cdr3_aa: CASSGGTSGGSPYEQYF

d_call: -
v_call: TRBV30
j_call: TRBJ1-5
cdr3_aa: CAWSVYSPSNQPQHF

d_call: TRBD2
v_call: TRBV13
j_call: TRBJ2-7
cdr3_aa: CASSLAGLAGDLSYEQYF

d_call: -
v_call: TRBV3-1/TRBV3-2
j_call: TRBJ2-1
cdr3_aa: CASSDDNSAYNEQFF

d_call: TRBD2
v_call: TRBV7-8
j_call: TRBJ2-7
cdr3_aa: CASSFSGGANEQYF

d_call: TRBD2
v_call: TRBV4-2
j_call: TRBJ2-5
cdr3_aa: CASSRSAGGQETQYF

d_call: -
v_call: TRBV7-9
j_call: TRBJ1-1
cdr3_aa: CASSPWRAAGGHTEAFF

d_call: -
v_call: TRBV5-1
j_call: TRBJ2-7
cdr3_aa: CASSLFEGANEQYF

d_call: -
v_call: TRBV28
j_call: TRBJ1-4
cdr3_aa: CASSFGRTNEKLFF

d_call: TRBD1
v_call: TRBV6-2/TRBV6-3
j_call: TRBJ2-1
cdr3_aa: CASSPGTVYNEQFF

d_call: TRBD1
v_call: TRBV20-1
j_call: TRBJ1-4
cdr3_aa: CSASSPGQDNEKLFF

d_call: TRBD1
v_call: TRBV19
j_call: TRBJ1-1
cdr3_aa: CASSTTGGDTEAFF

d_call: -
v_call: TRBV19
j_call: TRBJ1-5
cdr3_aa: CASSPLSKGYGNQPQHF

d_call: TRBD1
v_call: TRBV19
j_call: TRBJ1-1
cdr3_aa: CASRDRPNTEAFF

d_call: -
v_call: TRBV3-1/TRBV3-2
j_call: TRBJ2-2
cdr3_aa: CASSQVAGELFF

d_call: TRBD1
v_call: TRBV18
j_call: TRBJ1-5
cdr3_aa: CASSPKAGGNQPQHF

d_call: -
v_call: TRBV11-2
j_call: TRBJ1-2
cdr3_aa: CASSLGQGTNYGYTF

d_call: -
v_call: TRBV7-2
j_call: TRBJ1-1
cdr3_aa: CASRFQGLAFF

d_call: TRBD2
v_call: TRBV7-2
j_call: TRBJ2-1
cdr3_aa: CASSSSPSSGGAAYNEQFF

d_call: TRBD1
v_call: TRBV5-1
j_call: TRBJ2-7
cdr3_aa: CASSLVGPGQGKLYEQYF

d_call: TRBD1
v_call: TRBV27
j_call: TRBJ2-7
cdr3_aa: CASSWTGTNSYEQYF

d_call: TRBD1
v_call: TRBV19
j_call: TRBJ1-6
cdr3_aa: CASSVSRTGGSYNSPLHF

d_call: TRBD1
v_call: TRBV7-8
j_call: TRBJ2-7
cdr3_aa: CASSSRDRGPHEQYF

d_call: TRBD1
v_call: TRBV7-2
j_call: TRBJ1-1
cdr3_aa: CASSSQQGASTEAFF

d_call: -
v_call: TRBV9
j_call: TRBJ1-5
cdr3_aa: CASSVGTVGNQPQHF

d_call: -
v_call: TRBV6-5
j_call: TRBJ2-3
cdr3_aa: CASIKEGSTDTQYF

d_call: TRBD1
v_call: TRBV20-1
j_call: TRBJ2-7
cdr3_aa: CSASPRDRSYEQYF

d_call: -
v_call: TRBV18
j_call: TRBJ1-4
cdr3_aa: CASSLQGRHEKLFF

d_call: -
v_call: TRBV28
j_call: TRBJ1-6
cdr3_aa: CASRGTGSSYNSPLHF

d_call: -
v_call: TRBV18
j_call: TRBJ1-1
cdr3_aa: CASSPPVRRNTEAFF

d_call: -
v_call: TRBV18
j_call: TRBJ1-6
cdr3_aa: CASSRELNSPLHF

d_call: -
v_call: TRBV6-6
j_call: TRBJ1-1
cdr3_aa: CASSDDGGGTEAFF

d_call: TRBD2
v_call: TRBV5-1
j_call: TRBJ2-7
cdr3_aa: CASSLRTSGVYEQYF

d_call: TRBD2
v_call: TRBV6-6
j_call: TRBJ2-3
cdr3_aa: CAISASGPQYF

d_call: -
v_call: TRBV27
j_call: TRBJ2-2
cdr3_aa: CASSFGDSGELFF

d_call: TRBD1
v_call: TRBV30
j_call: TRBJ1-2
cdr3_aa: CAWGRQGAALNYGYTF

d_call: -
v_call: TRBV11-2
j_call: TRBJ2-7
cdr3_aa: CASSFLHTYEQYF

d_call: TRBD2
v_call: TRBV9
j_call: TRBJ2-5
cdr3_aa: CASSVSAGEGETQYF

d_call: -
v_call: TRBV11-2
j_call: TRBJ1-4
cdr3_aa: CASSFGTQGTEKLFF

d_call: TRBD2
v_call: TRBV27
j_call: TRBJ2-7
cdr3_aa: CASSLLAGGTRTYEQYF